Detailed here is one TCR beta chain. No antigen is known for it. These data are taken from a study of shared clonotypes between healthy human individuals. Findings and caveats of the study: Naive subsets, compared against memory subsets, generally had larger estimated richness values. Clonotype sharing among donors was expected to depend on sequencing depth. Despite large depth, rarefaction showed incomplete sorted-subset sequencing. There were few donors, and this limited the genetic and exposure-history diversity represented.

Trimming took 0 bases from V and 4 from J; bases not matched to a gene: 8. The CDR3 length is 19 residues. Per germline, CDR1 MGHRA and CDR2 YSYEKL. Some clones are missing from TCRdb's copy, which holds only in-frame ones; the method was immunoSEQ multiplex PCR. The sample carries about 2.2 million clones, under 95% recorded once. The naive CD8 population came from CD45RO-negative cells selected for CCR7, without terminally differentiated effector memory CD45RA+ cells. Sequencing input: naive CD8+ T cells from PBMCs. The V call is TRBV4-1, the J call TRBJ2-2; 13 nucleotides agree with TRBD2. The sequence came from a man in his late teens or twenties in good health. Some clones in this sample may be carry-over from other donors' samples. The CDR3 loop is CASSQDLTSGRPGTGELFF. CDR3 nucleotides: TGCGCCAGCAGCCAAGACTTGACTAGCGGGAGGCCGGGCACCGGGGAGCTGTTTTTT.